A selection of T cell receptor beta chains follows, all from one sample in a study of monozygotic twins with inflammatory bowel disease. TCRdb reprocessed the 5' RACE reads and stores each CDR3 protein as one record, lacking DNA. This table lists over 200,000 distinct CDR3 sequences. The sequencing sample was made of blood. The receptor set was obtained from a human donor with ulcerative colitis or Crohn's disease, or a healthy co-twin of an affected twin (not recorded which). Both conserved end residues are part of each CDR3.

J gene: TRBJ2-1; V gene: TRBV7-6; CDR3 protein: CASSPGPYNEQFF
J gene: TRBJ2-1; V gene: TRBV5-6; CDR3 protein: CASSPGNYNEQFF
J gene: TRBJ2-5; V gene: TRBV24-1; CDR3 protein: CATSDPGTGKETQYF
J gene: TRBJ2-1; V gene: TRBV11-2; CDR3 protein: CASSLGARLAGRFNEQFF
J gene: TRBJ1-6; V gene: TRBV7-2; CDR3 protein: CASSLLGYGSPLHF
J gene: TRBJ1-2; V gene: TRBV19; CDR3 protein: CASSDGIGIQYGYTF
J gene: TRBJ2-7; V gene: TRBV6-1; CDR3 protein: CASSPTLAGNYEQYF
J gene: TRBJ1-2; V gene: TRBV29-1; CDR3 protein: CSVEGDRGTGGYTF
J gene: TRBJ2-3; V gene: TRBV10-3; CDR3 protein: CAISESVGDTQYF
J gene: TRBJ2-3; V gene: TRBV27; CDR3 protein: CASSLTVGLAGGDTQYF
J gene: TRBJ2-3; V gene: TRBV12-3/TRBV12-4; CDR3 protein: CASSGPSTDTQYF
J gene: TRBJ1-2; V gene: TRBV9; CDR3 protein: CASSVVTGVGYTF
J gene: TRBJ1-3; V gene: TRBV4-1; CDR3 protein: CASSQGTGVRSGNTIYF
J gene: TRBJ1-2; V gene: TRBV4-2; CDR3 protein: CASSHTGDGYTF
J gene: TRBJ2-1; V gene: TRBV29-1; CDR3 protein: CSVVAPLNEQFF
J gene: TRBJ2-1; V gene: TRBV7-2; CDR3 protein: CASSLMGGGGYNEQFF
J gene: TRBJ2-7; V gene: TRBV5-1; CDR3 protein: CASRGSSYEQYF
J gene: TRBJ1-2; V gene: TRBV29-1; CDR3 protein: CSVALTGVGYTF